This T cell receptor beta chain is from a study of identical twins. Overall study findings and caveats: Abundant cord blood beta clonotypes carried fewer insertions; memory repertoires showed none. Cross-sectional statistical analysis, not tracking of the same donors, underpinned the conclusions. Compared with models, monozygotic twins showed more out-of-frame TCR alpha sharing.

The CDR3 loop spans 15 amino acids. Germline V gene sequence: CDR1 PRHDT, CDR2 FYEKMQ (reference sequence). TCRdb recomputed calls from the 5' RACE reads with MiXCR, one row per CDR3 protein. The repertoire holds some 1,600,000 distinct CDR3 sequences, with about 32% as singletons. As for this clonotype: Its target is unknown.

The sequence derives from a newborn girl in good health. The sample consisted of cord blood. This chain uses TRBV13 with TRBJ2-5; 13 nucleotides line up with TRBD2. The tail of the sequence fits TRBJ2-7 better, so the J call may be wrong. In DNA form, the CDR3 reads TGTGCCAGCAGCCCGGGACTAGCGGGGTTTCTCGAGCAGTACTTC. This encodes CASSPGLAGFLEQYF.